These 26 T cell receptor beta chains were all obtained from the same sample, sequenced in a study of OX40 agonist ivuxolimab in advanced cancers. Method: immunoSEQ multiplex PCR; TCRdb's copy keeps in-frame clones and lacks some. The repertoire holds tens of thousands of clones, with roughly 84% as singletons. Sample: CD4+ or CD8+ T cells sorted from blood, taken in a trial of the OX40 agonist ivuxolimab. The receptors here all came from an adult with an advanced solid tumor such as melanoma, head and neck, liver or kidney cancer.

The chain links TRBV29-1 to TRBJ2-1; D tentatively fits TRBD1 or TRBD2 (5 bases each). The V end was cut by 4 bases, the J end by 7 bases, with 11 bases between. This CDR3 region has 12 residues. The germline V gene has CDR1 SQVTM and CDR2 ANQGSEA. CDR3 residues: CSVGGWGNEQFF. The DNA of the CDR3 is TGCAGCGTTGGAGGGTGGGGGAATGAGCAGTTCTTC.

The table lists this clone with a count of one. The gene calls are TRBV6-5 and TRBJ2-7; either TRBD1 or TRBD2 may supply D (5 bases each). This CDR3 is 13 amino acids long. The germline V and J ends were trimmed by 7 bases and 4 bases, with 14 bases remaining between them. The germline gives CDR1 MNHEY, CDR2 SVGAGI. CDR3: CASNRGGGYEQYF. CDR3 nucleotides: TGTGCCAGCAACCGGGGCGGAGGATACGAGCAGTACTTC.

This chain uses TRBV28 with TRBJ1-5, with a tentative D call TRBD1 (5 bases). Trimming took 3 bases from V and 6 from J, leaving 12 bases between them. The CDR3 is 14 amino acids. CDR1 is MDHEN and CDR2 is SYDVKM in the germline V gene. As DNA, the CDR3 is TGTGCCAGCAGTTTGGCTGGGGGGGGTCAGCCCCAGCATTTT. Residues: CASSLAGGGQPQHF.

This clone was detected only a few times. The chain couples TRBV7-2 to TRBJ1-6, with 8 positions matching TRBD1. V was clipped by 4 bases and J by 6 bases; unmatched bases: 5. Germline V gene sequence: CDR1 SGHTA, CDR2 FQGNSA. The CDR3 extends over 15 amino acids. For the CDR3, the DNA is TGTGCCAGCAGCTGGGGACAGGCCGGTAATTCACCCCTCCACTTT. It encodes CASSWGQAGNSPLHF.

The chain uses TRBV6-6 and TRBJ1-2; D is unresolved. The ends were cut back, 4 bases at V and 6 bases at J, with 15 bases in the middle. The CDR3 length is 14 residues. The germline CDR1 and CDR2 sequences are MNHNY and SVGAGI (reference sequence). CDR3 sequence: CASSSDTYYDGYTF. CDR3 nucleotides: TGTGCCAGCAGTTCCGACACGTATTATGATGGCTACACCTTC.

The chain uses TRBV6-1 and TRBJ2-7, with 10 bases lining up with TRBD2. The CDR3 length is 16 residues. J gave up 7 bases and V 3 bases, and 12 bases lay outside the gene matches. CDR1 is MNHNS, CDR2 SASEGT, per germline. The chain's CDR3 is CASSDPGLAGAGEQYF. The CDR3 bases are TGTGCCAGCAGTGACCCGGGCCTAGCGGGAGCGGGAGAGCAGTACTTC.

This clone has a single count. The chain employs TRBV11-2 and TRBJ2-5; TRBD1 agrees at 9 bases. The tail of the sequence fits TRBJ2-7 better, so the J call may be wrong. The CDR3 runs to 16 residues. Germline CDR1 is SGHAT and CDR2 is FQNNGV. CDR3 nucleotide sequence: TGTGCCAGCAGCTTATCTGGGACAGGGACTCCCTACGAGCAGTACTTC. The encoded protein is CASSLSGTGTPYEQYF.

This rearrangement joins TRBV21-1 to TRBJ2-1; TRBD1, as called in the table, went unchecked against the DNA. TRBV21-1 represents a pseudogene. There are 17 residues in the CDR3. CDR3 DNA sequence: TGTGCCAGCAGCCTACACGGGCAGGGGGCTATGGACAATGAGCAGTTCTTC. It codes for CASSLHGQGAMDNEQFF.

The chain is built from TRBV5-4 and TRBJ2-5; the D gene is possibly TRBD2 (5 bases). Trimming pared 0 bases from V and 5 bases from J, leaving 8 bases between. This CDR3 region has 13 residues. Germline-derived CDR1 and CDR2 are SGHNT and YYREEE (reference sequence). CDR3 in amino acids: CASSLARGETQYF. For the CDR3, the DNA is TGTGCCAGCAGCTTGGCACGCGGGGAGACCCAGTACTTC.

This clone was observed a few times. This sample also contains other DNA sequences that code for the same CDR3. The chain links TRBV6-1 to TRBJ1-1, with a tentative D call TRBD1 (6 bases). V was shortened by 8 bases and J by 0 bases, with 10 bases between the two germline ends. CDR3 size: 13 residues. Germline assignment: CDR1 MNHNS and CDR2 SASEGT. The CDR3 region has the DNA TGTGCCAGCCGGAGGGGGGTGAACACTGAAGCTTTCTTT. Its protein is CASRRGVNTEAFF.

Here the CDR3 DNA reads TGTGCCAGCAGTGTTGGGACAGGAACCTACGAGCAGTACTTC. Translating gives CASSVGTGTYEQYF. The chain carries TRBV25-1 and TRBJ2-7, with TRBD1 identical over 8 bases. V lost 4 bases and J lost 2; bases outside the gene matches: 4. Germline V gives CDR1 MGHDK, CDR2 SYGVNS. The CDR3 has 14 residues.

The chain couples TRBV30 to TRBJ1-1; TRBD1 might be the D (6 bases). Trimming shortened V by 3 bases and J by 5 bases, and 16 bases separated the two germline ends. The V gene's germline CDR1 is GTSNPN and CDR2 SVGIG (reference sequence). This CDR3 region has 14 residues. Here the CDR3 DNA reads TGTGCCTGGAGGACAGGCGGTGGGGGAACTGAAGCTTTCTTT. This gives the protein CAWRTGGGGTEAFF.

The chain employs TRBV10-3 and TRBJ1-6, with TRBD1 as a possible D gene (5 bases). Germline CDR1 reads ENHRY; CDR2 reads SYGVKD. The CDR3 has 12 residues. Trimming shortened V by 6 bases and J by 10 bases, and 10 bases separated the two germline ends. In DNA, the CDR3 is TGTGCCATCAGAAGGACAAGCTCACCCCTCCACTTT. Its translation: CAIRRTSSPLHF.

This clone appeared once. This chain links TRBV11-2 with TRBJ2-1, with 9 nucleotides matching TRBD2. The CDR3 is 18 amino acids. Germline V gene sequence: CDR1 SGHAT, CDR2 FQNNGV. V lost 4 bases, J lost 0 bases, and 10 bases stayed unmatched. The CDR3 loop is CASSYRGGRADSYNEQFF. The CDR3 coding sequence is TGTGCCAGCAGCTACCGTGGCGGGAGGGCCGACTCCTACAATGAGCAGTTCTTC.

This clone was recorded once. The rearrangement joins TRBV28 to TRBJ1-5, with TRBD1 matching 9 bases. This CDR3 region has 15 residues. The germline V gene has CDR1 MDHEN and CDR2 SYDVKM. The trim removed 6 bases at V and 2 bases at J, leaving 5 bases unmatched. The CDR3 DNA reads as TGTGCCAGCAGCTCCCGACAGGGGGGCAATCAGCCCCAGCATTTT. It encodes CASSSRQGGNQPQHF.

The rearrangement links TRBV18 to TRBJ2-7, with 8 bases lining up with TRBD2. The J segment lost 2 bases and the V segment lost 3 bases, leaving 6 bases of the junction unmatched. This CDR3 has 15 amino acids. Germline V gene data show CDR1 as KGHSH and CDR2 as LQKENI. The CDR3 spells CASSPPGLETYEQYF. CDR3 nucleotides: TGTGCCAGCTCACCTCCGGGACTAGAAACCTACGAGCAGTACTTC.

The chain uses TRBV18 and TRBJ2-1, with 8 bases identical to TRBD2. The junction had 11 bases not matched to a gene; V was cut back by 3 bases and J by 7 bases. This CDR3 has 16 residues. Germline V lookup: CDR1 KGHSH, CDR2 LQKENI. CDR3 loop: CASSPPSGSLVNEQFF. CDR3 DNA: TGTGCCAGCTCACCTCCAAGCGGGAGTCTTGTAAATGAGCAGTTCTTC. Variable domain in full (rest from reference TRBV18 and TRBJ2-1): NAGVMQNPRHLVRRRGQEARLRCSPMKGHSHVYWYRQLPEEGLKFMVYLQKENIIDESGMPKERFSAEFPKEGPSILRIQQVVRGDSAAYFCASSPPSGSLVNEQFFGPGTRLTVL.

The table lists this clone with a count of one. The J gene is TRBJ1-2, the V gene TRBV28; D perhaps matches TRBD1 (6 bases). V dropped 7 bases and J dropped 5 bases, with 17 bases sitting between them. Looked up from germline, CDR1 is MDHEN and CDR2 is SYDVKM. This CDR3 comprises 14 residues. CDR3 sequence (DNA): TGTGCCAGCACCCCGTCTGGGGGGCTTTATGGCTACACCTTC. It encodes CASTPSGGLYGYTF.

V usage is TRBV10-3 and J usage is TRBJ2-1; weak D call: TRBD2 (5 bases). CDR1 and CDR2 (germline): ENHRY, SYGVKD. The CDR3 covers 11 residues. Between the trimmed V and J ends, which lost 5 bases and 7 bases, there was a span of 6 bases. CDR3 in amino acids: CAISRGNEQFF. For the CDR3, the DNA is TGTGCCATCAGTAGAGGGAATGAGCAGTTCTTC.

This chain uses TRBV7-9 with TRBJ2-1; the match to TRBD1 covers 12 bases. Germline V CDR1 and CDR2: SEHNR, FQNEAQ (reference sequence). J was trimmed by 1 base and V by 10 bases; bases with no gene match: 11. The CDR3 runs 17 residues. The DNA for the CDR3 is TGTGCCACAAGCCCCGGGGGACAGGGGGCTTCCTACAATGAGCAGTTCTTC. Protein: CATSPGGQGASYNEQFF. The full variable domain, completed using reference TRBV7-9 and TRBJ2-1, is DTGVSQNPRHKITKRGQNVTFRCDPISEHNRLYWYRQTLGQGPEFLTYFQNEAQLEKSRLLSDRFSAERPKGSFSTLEIQRTEQGDSAMYLCATSPGGQGASYNEQFFGPGTRLTVL.

Only one count was recorded for this clone. The gene calls are TRBV6-6 and TRBJ2-2; 7 nucleotides match TRBD2. Losses at the gene ends were 11 bases for V and 7 bases for J; bases not matched to a gene: 13. Germline CDR1 and CDR2: MNHNY and SVGAGI (reference sequence). The CDR3 contains 14 residues. The chain's CDR3 is CASGTTLGLGELFF. CDR3 sequence (DNA): TGTGCCTCAGGGACTACCCTCGGGCTCGGGGAGCTGTTTTTT.

This rearrangement joins TRBV7-6 to TRBJ2-3; possibly TRBD1 for D (6 bases). The V gene's germline CDR1 is SGHVS and CDR2 FNYEAQ. The CDR3 length is 15 residues. V was cut by 5 bases and J by 4 bases, with 16 bases left in between. For the CDR3, the DNA is TGTGCCAGCAGCCCAGGGGTCCTACGCGCAGATACGCAGTATTTT. The encoded protein is CASSPGVLRADTQYF. Filled out from reference TRBV7-6 and TRBJ2-3, the complete variable domain reads GAGVSQSPRYKVTKRGQDVALRCDPISGHVSLYWYRQALGQGPEFLTYFNYEAQQDKSGLPNDRFSAERPEGSISTLTIQRTEQRDSAMYRCASSPGVLRADTQYFGPGTRLTVL.

This chain links TRBV5-4 with TRBJ2-3, with D possibly TRBD2 on 6 matching bases. V was shortened by 4 bases and J by 2 bases, with 14 bases between the two germline ends. The CDR3 extends over 15 amino acids. The germline V gene has CDR1 SGHNT and CDR2 YYREEE (reference sequence). CDR3 DNA sequence: TGTGCCAGCAGCCTGGAGGGCCGAGTCACAGATACGCAGTATTTT. Translating gives CASSLEGRVTDTQYF. Looking up the rest from reference TRBV5-4 and TRBJ2-3 gives the full variable domain: ETGVTQSPTHLIKTRGQQVTLRCSSQSGHNTVSWYQQALGQGPQFIFQYYREEENGRGNFPPRFSGLQFPNYSSELNVNALELDDSALYLCASSLEGRVTDTQYFGPGTRLTVL.

The chain is built from TRBV25-1 and TRBJ2-3; 10 bases fit TRBD2. This CDR3 comprises 17 residues. Germline V gene sequence: CDR1 MGHDK, CDR2 SYGVNS. The V and J ends lost 1 base and 4 bases, in that order; junction bases with no gene match: 8. CDR3 sequence (DNA): TGTGCCAGCAGTGAATTGAGCCTAGCGGGAGAATCAGATACGCAGTATTTT. Amino acids: CASSELSLAGESDTQYF.

As concerns this clone: Other nucleotide sequences from this sample produce the same CDR3. CDR3 sequence reads: CASSQGLPYEQYF. In DNA, the CDR3 is TGTGCCAGCAGTCAGGGCCTACCTTACGAGCAGTACTTC. This chain links TRBV11-2 with TRBJ2-7, with TRBD1 as a possible D gene (5 bases). The CDR3 loop spans 13 amino acids. Trimming removed 6 bases at V and 4 bases at J, with 13 bases between. Looked up from germline, CDR1 is SGHAT and CDR2 is FQNNGV.

This chain links TRBV6-5 with TRBJ1-5, with D possibly matching TRBD1 (6 bases). Germline CDR1 reads MNHEY; CDR2 reads SVGAGI. This CDR3 has 15 residues. V lost 6 bases and J 0 bases, leaving 12 bases between the germline ends. CDR3 loop: CASRKQGGSNQPQHF. The CDR3 DNA follows: TGTGCCAGCAGAAAACAGGGAGGTAGCAATCAGCCCCAGCATTTT.